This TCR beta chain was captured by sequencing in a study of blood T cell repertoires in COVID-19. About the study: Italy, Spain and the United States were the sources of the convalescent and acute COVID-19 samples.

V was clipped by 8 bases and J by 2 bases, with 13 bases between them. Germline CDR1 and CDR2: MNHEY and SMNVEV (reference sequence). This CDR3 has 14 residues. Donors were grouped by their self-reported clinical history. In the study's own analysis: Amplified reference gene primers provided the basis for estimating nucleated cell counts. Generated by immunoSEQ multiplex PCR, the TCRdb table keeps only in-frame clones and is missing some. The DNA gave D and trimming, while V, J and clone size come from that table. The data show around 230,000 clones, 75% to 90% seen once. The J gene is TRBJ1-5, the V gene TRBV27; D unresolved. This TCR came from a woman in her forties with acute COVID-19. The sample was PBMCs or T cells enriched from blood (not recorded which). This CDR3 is CASADRGGNQPQHF. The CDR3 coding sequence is TGTGCCAGCGCAGACCGGGGTGGCAATCAGCCCCAGCATTTT.